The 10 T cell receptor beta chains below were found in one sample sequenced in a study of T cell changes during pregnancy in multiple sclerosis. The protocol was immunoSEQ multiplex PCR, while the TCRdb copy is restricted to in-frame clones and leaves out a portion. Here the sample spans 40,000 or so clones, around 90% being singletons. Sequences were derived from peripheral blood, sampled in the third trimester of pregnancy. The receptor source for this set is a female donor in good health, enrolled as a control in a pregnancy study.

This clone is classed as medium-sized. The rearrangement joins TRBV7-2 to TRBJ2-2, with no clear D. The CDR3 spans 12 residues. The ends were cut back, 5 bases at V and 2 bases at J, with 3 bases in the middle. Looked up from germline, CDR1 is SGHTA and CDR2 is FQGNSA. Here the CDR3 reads CASSLNTGELFF. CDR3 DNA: TGTGCCAGCAGCCTTAACACCGGGGAGCTGTTTTTT.

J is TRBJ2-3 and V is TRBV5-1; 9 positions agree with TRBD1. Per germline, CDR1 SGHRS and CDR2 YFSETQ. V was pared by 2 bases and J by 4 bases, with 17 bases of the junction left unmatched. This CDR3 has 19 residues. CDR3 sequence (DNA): TGCGCCAGCAGCTTACACATCGGACAGGGGAGGGTATTAGCAGATACGCAGTATTTT. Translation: CASSLHIGQGRVLADTQYF.

CDR3 DNA: TGTGCCACCAGCAGAGATCTTTCGGGGTTTCCTGCCGAGCAGTACTTC. The encoded protein is CATSRDLSGFPAEQYF. This chain connects TRBV15 to TRBJ2-7, with TRBD2 as a possible D gene (5 bases). The germline V gene encodes CDR1 LNHNV and CDR2 YYDKDF (reference sequence). This CDR3 spans 16 amino acids. V lost 0 bases, J lost 6 bases, and 18 bases lay in between.

CDR3 protein: CASSPLELGPGNTIYF. CDR3 sequence (DNA): TGTGCCAGCTCACCACTAGAGCTAGGTCCGGGAAACACCATATATTTT. V gene TRBV18 combines with J gene TRBJ1-3; D unresolved. Deletions cut 1 base from V and 4 bases from J, with 14 bases between. CDR3 size: 16 residues. Per germline, CDR1 KGHSH and CDR2 LQKENI. The full variable domain, in which reference TRBV18 and TRBJ1-3 provide the parts outside the CDR3, is NAGVMQNPRHLVRRRGQEARLRCSPMKGHSHVYWYRQLPEEGLKFMVYLQKENIIDESGMPKERFSAEFPKEGPSILRIQQVVRGDSAAYFCASSPLELGPGNTIYFGEGSWLTVV.

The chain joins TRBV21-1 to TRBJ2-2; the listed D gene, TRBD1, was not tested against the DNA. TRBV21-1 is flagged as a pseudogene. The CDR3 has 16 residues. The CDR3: CASSKEDRRVTGELFF. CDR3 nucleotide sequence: TGTGCCAGCAGCAAAGAGGACAGGCGTGTCACCGGGGAGCTGTTTTTT.

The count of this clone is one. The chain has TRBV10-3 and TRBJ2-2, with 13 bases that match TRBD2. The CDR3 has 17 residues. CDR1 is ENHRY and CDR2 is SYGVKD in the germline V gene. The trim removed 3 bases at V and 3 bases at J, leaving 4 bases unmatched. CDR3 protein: CAISDGLAGEDTGELFF. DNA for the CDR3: TGTGCCATCAGTGACGGACTAGCGGGGGAAGACACCGGGGAGCTGTTTTTT.

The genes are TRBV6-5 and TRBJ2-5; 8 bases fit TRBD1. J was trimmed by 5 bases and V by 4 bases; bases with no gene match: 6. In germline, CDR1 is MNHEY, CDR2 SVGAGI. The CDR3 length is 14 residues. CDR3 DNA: TGTGCCAGCAGTTCCCTGGACAGGGATGAGACCCAGTACTTC. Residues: CASSSLDRDETQYF.

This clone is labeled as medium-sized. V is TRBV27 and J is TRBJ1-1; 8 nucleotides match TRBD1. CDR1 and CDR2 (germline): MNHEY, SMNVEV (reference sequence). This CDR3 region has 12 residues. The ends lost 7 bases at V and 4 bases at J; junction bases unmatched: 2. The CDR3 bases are TGTGCCAGCAAGACAGGGGTCACTGAAGCTTTCTTT. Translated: CASKTGVTEAFF.

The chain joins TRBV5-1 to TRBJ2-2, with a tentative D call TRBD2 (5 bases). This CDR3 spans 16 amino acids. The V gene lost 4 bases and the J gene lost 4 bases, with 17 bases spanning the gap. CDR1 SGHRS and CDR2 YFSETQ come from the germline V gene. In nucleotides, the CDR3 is TGCGCCAGCAGCCCGGCCTCCCTAGCTGGCACCGGGGAGCTGTTTTTT. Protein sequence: CASSPASLAGTGELFF.

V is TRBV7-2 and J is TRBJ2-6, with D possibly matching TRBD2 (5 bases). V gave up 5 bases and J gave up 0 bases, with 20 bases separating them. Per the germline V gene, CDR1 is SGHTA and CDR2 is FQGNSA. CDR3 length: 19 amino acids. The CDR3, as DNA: TGTGCCAGCAGCCTCCTCTCGGGGTATGAAAGCTCTGGGGCCAACGTCCTGACTTTC. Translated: CASSLLSGYESSGANVLTF.